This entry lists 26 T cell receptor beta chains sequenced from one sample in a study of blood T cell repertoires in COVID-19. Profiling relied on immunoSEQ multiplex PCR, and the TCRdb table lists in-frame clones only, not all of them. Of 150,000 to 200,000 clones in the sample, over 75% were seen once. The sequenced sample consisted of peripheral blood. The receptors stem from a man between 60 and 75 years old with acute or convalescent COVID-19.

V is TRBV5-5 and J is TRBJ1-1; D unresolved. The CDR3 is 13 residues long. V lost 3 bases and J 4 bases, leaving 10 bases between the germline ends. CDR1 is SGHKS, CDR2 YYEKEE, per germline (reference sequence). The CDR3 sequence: CASSSLAGTEAFF. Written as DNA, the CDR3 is TGTGCCAGCAGCTCCCTGGCTGGCACTGAAGCTTTCTTT.

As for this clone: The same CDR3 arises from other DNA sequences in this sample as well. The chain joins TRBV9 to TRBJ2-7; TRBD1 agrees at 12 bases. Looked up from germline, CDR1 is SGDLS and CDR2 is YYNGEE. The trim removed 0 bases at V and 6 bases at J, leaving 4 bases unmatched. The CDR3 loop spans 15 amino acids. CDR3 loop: CASSVAGTGGSEQYF. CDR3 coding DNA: TGTGCCAGCAGCGTAGCAGGGACAGGGGGCAGCGAGCAGTACTTC.

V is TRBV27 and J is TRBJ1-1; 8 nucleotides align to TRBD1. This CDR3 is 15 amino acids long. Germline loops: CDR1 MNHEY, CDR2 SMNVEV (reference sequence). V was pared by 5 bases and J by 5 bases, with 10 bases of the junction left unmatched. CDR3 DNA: TGTGCCAGCAGTCCGCAGACAGGGGTGGGGACTGAAGCTTTCTTT. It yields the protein CASSPQTGVGTEAFF.

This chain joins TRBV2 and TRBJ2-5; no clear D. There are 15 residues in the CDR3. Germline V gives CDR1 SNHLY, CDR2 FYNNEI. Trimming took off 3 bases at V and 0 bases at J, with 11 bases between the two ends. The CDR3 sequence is CASSEAATYQETQYF. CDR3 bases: TGTGCCAGCAGTGAGGCGGCAACGTACCAAGAGACCCAGTACTTC.

The CDR3 is CASTFLVAGGPAGELFF. The CDR3 nucleotides are TGTGCCAGCACCTTCCTCGTGGCGGGAGGGCCTGCCGGGGAGCTGTTTTTT. The chain couples TRBV27 to TRBJ2-2, with 9 bases identical to TRBD2. J gave up 6 bases and V 7 bases, and 15 bases lay outside the gene matches. This CDR3 region has 17 residues. Germline loops: CDR1 MNHEY, CDR2 SMNVEV (reference sequence).

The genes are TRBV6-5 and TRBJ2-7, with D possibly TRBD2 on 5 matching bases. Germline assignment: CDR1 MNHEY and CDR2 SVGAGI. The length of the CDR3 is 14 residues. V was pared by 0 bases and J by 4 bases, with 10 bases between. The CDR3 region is CASSYSTRRYEQYF. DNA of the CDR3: TGTGCCAGCAGTTACTCGACGAGGAGGTACGAGCAGTACTTC.

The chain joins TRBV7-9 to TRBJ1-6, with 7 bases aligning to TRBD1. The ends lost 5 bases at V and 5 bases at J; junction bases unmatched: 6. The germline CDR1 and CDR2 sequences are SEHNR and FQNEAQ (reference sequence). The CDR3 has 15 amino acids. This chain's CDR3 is CASSPHQGDNSPLHF. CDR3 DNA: TGTGCCAGCAGCCCCCACCAGGGGGATAATTCACCCCTCCACTTT.

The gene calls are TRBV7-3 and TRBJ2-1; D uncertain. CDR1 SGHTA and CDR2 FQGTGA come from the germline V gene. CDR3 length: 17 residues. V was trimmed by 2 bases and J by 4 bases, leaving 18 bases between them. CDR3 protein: CASSLLSQFSSYNEQFF. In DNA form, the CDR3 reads TGTGCCAGCAGCTTACTTAGCCAGTTCTCCTCGTACAATGAGCAGTTCTTC.

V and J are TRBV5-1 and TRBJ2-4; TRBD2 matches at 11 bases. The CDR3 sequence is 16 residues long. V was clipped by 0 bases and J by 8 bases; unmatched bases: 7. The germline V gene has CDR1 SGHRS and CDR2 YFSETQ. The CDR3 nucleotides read TGCGCCAGCAGCTTGGCCGGGACTAGCGGACAGGACATTCAGTACTTC. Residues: CASSLAGTSGQDIQYF.

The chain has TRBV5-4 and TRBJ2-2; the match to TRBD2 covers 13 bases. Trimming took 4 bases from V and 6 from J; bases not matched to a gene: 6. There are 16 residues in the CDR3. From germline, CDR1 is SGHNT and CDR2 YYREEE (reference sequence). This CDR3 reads CASSPGLAGDPGELFF. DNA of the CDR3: TGTGCCAGCAGCCCAGGACTAGCGGGAGATCCCGGGGAGCTGTTTTTT.

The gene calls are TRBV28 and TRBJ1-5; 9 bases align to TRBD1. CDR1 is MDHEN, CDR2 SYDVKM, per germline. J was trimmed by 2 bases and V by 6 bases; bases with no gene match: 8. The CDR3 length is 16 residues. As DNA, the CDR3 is TGTGCCAGCAGCCATGGACAGGGGCGAGGCAATCAGCCCCAGCATTTT. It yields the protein CASSHGQGRGNQPQHF.

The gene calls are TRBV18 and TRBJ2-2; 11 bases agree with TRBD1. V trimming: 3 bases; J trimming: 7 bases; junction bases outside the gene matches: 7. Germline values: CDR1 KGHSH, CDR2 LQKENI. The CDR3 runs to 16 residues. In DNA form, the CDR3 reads TGTGCCAGCTCACCCCCCGGACAGGGGGCCTTCGGGGAGCTGTTTTTT. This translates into CASSPPGQGAFGELFF.

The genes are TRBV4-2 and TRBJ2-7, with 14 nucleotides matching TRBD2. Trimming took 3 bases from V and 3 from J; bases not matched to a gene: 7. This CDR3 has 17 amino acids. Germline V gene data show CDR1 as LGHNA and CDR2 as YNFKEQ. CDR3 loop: CASSQGGLAGENYEQYF. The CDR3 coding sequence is TGTGCCAGCAGCCAGGGGGGACTAGCGGGAGAAAACTACGAGCAGTACTTC.

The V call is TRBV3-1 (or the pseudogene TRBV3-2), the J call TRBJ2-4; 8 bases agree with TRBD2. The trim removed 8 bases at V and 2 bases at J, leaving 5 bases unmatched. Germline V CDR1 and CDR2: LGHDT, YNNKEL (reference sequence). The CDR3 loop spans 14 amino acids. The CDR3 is CASGLAGPKNIQYF. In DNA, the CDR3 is TGTGCCAGCGGGCTAGCGGGTCCCAAAAACATTCAGTACTTC.

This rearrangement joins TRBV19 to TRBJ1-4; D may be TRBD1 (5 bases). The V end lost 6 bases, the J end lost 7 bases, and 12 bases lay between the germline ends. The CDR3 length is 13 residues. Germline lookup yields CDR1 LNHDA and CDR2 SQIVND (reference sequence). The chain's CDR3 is CASRRQGSEKLFF. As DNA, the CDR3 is TGTGCCAGTAGACGCCAGGGATCTGAAAAACTGTTTTTT.

CDR3 amino acids: CASSTGGASLEQYF. As DNA, the CDR3 is TGTGCCAGCAGCACAGGGGGCGCATCGCTCGAGCAGTACTTC. The chain has TRBV28 and TRBJ2-7, with 9 bases aligning to TRBD1. This CDR3 has 14 amino acids. Trimming took 6 bases from V and 6 from J; bases not matched to a gene: 9. CDR1 and CDR2 from the germline V gene are MDHEN and SYDVKM.

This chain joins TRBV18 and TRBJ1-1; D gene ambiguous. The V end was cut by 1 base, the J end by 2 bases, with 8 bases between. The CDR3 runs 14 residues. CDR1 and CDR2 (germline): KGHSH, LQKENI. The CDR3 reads CASSPRMTNTEAFF. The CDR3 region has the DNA TGTGCCAGCTCACCACGTATGACTAACACTGAAGCTTTCTTT.

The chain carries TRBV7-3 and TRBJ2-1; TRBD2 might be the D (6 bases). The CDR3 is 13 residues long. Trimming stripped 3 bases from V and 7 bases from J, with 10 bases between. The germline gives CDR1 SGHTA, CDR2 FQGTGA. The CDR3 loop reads CASSFGLANEQFF. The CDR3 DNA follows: TGTGCCAGCAGCTTTGGTCTAGCGAATGAGCAGTTCTTC.

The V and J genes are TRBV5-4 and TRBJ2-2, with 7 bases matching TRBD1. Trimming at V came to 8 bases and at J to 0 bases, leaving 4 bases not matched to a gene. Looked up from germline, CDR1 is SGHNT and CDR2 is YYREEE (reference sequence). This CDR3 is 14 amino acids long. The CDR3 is CASRDSANTGELFF. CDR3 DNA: TGTGCCAGTCGGGACAGTGCGAACACCGGGGAGCTGTTTTTT.

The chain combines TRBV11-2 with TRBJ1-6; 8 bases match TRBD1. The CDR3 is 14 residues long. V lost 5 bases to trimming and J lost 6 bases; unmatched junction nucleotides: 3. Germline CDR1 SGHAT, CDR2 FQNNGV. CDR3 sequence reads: CASSGDRFNSPLHF. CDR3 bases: TGTGCCAGCAGCGGGGACAGGTTTAATTCACCCCTCCACTTT.

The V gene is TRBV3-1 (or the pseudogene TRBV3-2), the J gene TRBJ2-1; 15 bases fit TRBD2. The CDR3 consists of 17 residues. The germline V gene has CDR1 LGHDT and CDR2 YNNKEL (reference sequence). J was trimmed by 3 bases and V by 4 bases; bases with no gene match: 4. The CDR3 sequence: CASSRTSGRANYNEQFF. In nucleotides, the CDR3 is TGTGCCAGCAGCCGGACTAGCGGGAGGGCGAACTACAATGAGCAGTTCTTC.

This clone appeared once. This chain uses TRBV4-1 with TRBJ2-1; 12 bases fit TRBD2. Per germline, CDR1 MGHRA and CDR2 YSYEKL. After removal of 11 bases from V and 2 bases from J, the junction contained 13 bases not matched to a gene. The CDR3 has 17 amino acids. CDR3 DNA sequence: TGCGCCGGCCACTCTAGCGGGAGGGCCGAAACCTACAATGAGCAGTTCTTC. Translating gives CAGHSSGRAETYNEQFF.

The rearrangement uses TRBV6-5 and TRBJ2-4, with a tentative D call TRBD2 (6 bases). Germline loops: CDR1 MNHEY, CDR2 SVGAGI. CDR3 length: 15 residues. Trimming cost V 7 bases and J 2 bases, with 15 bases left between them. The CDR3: CASTKTRLSKNIQYF. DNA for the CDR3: TGTGCCAGCACCAAGACTAGGCTATCCAAAAACATTCAGTACTTC.

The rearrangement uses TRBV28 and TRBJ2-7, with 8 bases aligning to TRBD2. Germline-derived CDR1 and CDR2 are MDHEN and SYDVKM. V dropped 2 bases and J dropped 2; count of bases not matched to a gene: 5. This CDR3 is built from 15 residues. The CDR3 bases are TGTGCCAGCAGTTTAGGAGCGGGAGCTGCCTACGAGCAGTACTTC. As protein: CASSLGAGAAYEQYF.

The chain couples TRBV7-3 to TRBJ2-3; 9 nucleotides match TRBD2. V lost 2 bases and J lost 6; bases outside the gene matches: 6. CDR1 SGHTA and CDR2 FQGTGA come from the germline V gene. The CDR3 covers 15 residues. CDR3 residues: CASSLLGTSSDTQYF. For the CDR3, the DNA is TGTGCCAGCAGCTTATTAGGGACTAGCAGCGATACGCAGTATTTT.

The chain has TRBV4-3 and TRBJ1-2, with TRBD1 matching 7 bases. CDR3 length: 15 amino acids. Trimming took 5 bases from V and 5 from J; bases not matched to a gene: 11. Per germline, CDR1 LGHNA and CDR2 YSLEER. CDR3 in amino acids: CASSSRAQGIYGYTF. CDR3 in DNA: TGCGCCAGCAGCTCCCGGGCACAGGGGATATATGGCTACACCTTC.